A single sample gave rise to the 11 T cell receptor beta chains below, sequenced in a study of Graves' ophthalmopathy and Graves' hyperthyroidism. RNA transcripts were the source from which TCR beta CDR3 regions were amplified. First-round RT-PCR relied on HTBI primers, and a second-round multiplex PCR came next. TCRdb re-called the multiplex PCR reads with MiXCR, one entry per CDR3 protein. Among a few hundred thousand distinct CDR3 sequences, 15% were seen once, and the ten largest hold approximately 7%. Material: peripheral blood. The receptors originated from a woman aged 18 to 35 with stable Graves' hyperthyroidism.

This clonotype has ten or more counts. The chain joins TRBV12-3 or TRBV12-4 to TRBJ1-2; D gene uncertain. This CDR3 comprises 14 residues. V shed 0 bases and J shed 4 bases, with 9 bases lying between them. Written as DNA, the CDR3 is TGTGCCAGCAGTTTAGCCATCCGGGGCTATGGCTACACCTTC. The encoded protein is CASSLAIRGYGYTF.

This clonotype was seen ten or more times. The V gene is TRBV7-2, the J gene TRBJ1-1; D may be TRBD1 (6 bases). CDR1 and CDR2 (germline): SGHTA, FQGNSA. V lost 6 bases to trimming and J lost 4 bases, with 12 bases between them. This CDR3 region has 13 residues. The CDR3 DNA sequence: TGTGCCAGCAGAAACAGGGCAGGCACTGAAGCTTTCTTT. As protein: CASRNRAGTEAFF.

This clonotype was recorded at least ten times. The CDR3 sequence is CASSLMAGGEFEGYTF. In nucleotides, the CDR3 is TGTGCCAGCAGCTTAATGGCAGGGGGTGAATTCGAAGGCTACACCTTC. V gene TRBV7-3 combines with J gene TRBJ1-2; 7 bases map to TRBD1. Germline trimming cut 1 base from V and 8 bases from J; bases unmatched to any gene: 13. This CDR3 is 16 amino acids long. Looked up from germline, CDR1 is SGHTA and CDR2 is FQGTGA.

There are many counts of this clonotype. The chain is built from TRBV12-3 or TRBV12-4 and TRBJ1-1; TRBD1 agrees at 8 bases. This CDR3 is 15 amino acids long. V trimming: 7 bases; J trimming: 3 bases; junction bases outside the gene matches: 10. The CDR3 DNA sequence: TGTGCCAGCACTCCCGGACAGGGATGGGACACTGAAGCTTTCTTT. Protein: CASTPGQGWDTEAFF.

V usage is TRBV12-3 or TRBV12-4 and J usage is TRBJ1-1; weak D call: TRBD1 (6 bases). V was cut by 6 bases and J by 3 bases, with 14 bases left in between. The CDR3 totals 14 residues. The CDR3 DNA follows: TGTGCCAGCAGCTCCCACAGGGATTACACTGAAGCTTTCTTT. This encodes CASSSHRDYTEAFF.

At least ten counts were recorded for this clonotype. The chain uses TRBV27 and TRBJ2-7; 8 bases align to TRBD1. Germline V gene sequence: CDR1 MNHEY, CDR2 SMNVEV (reference sequence). CDR3 length: 13 residues. Germline trimming cut 10 bases from V and 2 bases from J; bases unmatched to any gene: 7. In DNA, the CDR3 is TGTGCCACCGGACAGGGATCCACCTACGAGCAGTACTTC. Encoded protein: CATGQGSTYEQYF.

This clonotype has ten or more counts. The chain combines TRBV2 with TRBJ2-7; 7 nucleotides align to TRBD1. This CDR3 contains 11 residues. Per the germline V gene, CDR1 is SNHLY and CDR2 is FYNNEI. CDR3 DNA sequence: TGTTCCCAAACAGGGGACTACGAGCAGTACTTC. Translation gives CSQTGDYEQYF.

This clonotype showed up many times. The chain is built from TRBV7-9 and TRBJ2-5; D might be TRBD1 or TRBD2, each matching 5 bases. CDR1 SEHNR and CDR2 FQNEAQ come from the germline V gene (reference sequence). The CDR3 loop spans 14 amino acids. Trimming removed 1 base at V and 4 bases at J, with 10 bases between. CDR3 region: CASSLEPGRETQYF. DNA for the CDR3: TGTGCCAGCAGCTTAGAACCAGGGAGAGAGACCCAGTACTTC.

The chain recombines TRBV2 with TRBJ2-2, with TRBD2 as a possible D gene (6 bases). The CDR3 totals 17 residues. Trimming shortened V by 0 bases and J by 0 bases, and 11 bases separated the two germline ends. Germline loops: CDR1 SNHLY, CDR2 FYNNEI. The CDR3 DNA reads TGTGCCAGCAGTGAAGCGGCGGGGTACGCGAACACCGGGGAGCTGTTTTTT. Residues: CASSEAAGYANTGELFF.

The rearrangement joins TRBV6-1 to TRBJ2-4; D is perhaps TRBD2 (5 bases). Germline V gene sequence: CDR1 MNHNS, CDR2 SASEGT. V lost 4 bases and J 0 bases, leaving 13 bases between the germline ends. This CDR3 is 16 amino acids long. The CDR3 loop reads CASSVGKVIAKNIQYF. The CDR3 DNA follows: TGTGCCAGCAGTGTCGGGAAGGTAATAGCCAAAAACATTCAGTACTTC.

There are many counts of this clonotype. This rearrangement joins TRBV7-6 to TRBJ2-7, with 7 positions matching TRBD2. After removal of 5 bases from V and 5 bases from J, the junction contained 6 bases not matched to a gene. This CDR3 region has 13 residues. The germline gives CDR1 SGHVS, CDR2 FNYEAQ. CDR3 sequence: CASSLFGGNEQYF. For the CDR3, the DNA is TGTGCCAGCAGCCTATTCGGGGGGAACGAGCAGTACTTC. Looking up the rest from reference TRBV7-6 and TRBJ2-7 gives the full variable domain: GAGVSQSPRYKVTKRGQDVALRCDPISGHVSLYWYRQALGQGPEFLTYFNYEAQQDKSGLPNDRFSAERPEGSISTLTIQRTEQRDSAMYRCASSLFGGNEQYFGPGTRLTVT.